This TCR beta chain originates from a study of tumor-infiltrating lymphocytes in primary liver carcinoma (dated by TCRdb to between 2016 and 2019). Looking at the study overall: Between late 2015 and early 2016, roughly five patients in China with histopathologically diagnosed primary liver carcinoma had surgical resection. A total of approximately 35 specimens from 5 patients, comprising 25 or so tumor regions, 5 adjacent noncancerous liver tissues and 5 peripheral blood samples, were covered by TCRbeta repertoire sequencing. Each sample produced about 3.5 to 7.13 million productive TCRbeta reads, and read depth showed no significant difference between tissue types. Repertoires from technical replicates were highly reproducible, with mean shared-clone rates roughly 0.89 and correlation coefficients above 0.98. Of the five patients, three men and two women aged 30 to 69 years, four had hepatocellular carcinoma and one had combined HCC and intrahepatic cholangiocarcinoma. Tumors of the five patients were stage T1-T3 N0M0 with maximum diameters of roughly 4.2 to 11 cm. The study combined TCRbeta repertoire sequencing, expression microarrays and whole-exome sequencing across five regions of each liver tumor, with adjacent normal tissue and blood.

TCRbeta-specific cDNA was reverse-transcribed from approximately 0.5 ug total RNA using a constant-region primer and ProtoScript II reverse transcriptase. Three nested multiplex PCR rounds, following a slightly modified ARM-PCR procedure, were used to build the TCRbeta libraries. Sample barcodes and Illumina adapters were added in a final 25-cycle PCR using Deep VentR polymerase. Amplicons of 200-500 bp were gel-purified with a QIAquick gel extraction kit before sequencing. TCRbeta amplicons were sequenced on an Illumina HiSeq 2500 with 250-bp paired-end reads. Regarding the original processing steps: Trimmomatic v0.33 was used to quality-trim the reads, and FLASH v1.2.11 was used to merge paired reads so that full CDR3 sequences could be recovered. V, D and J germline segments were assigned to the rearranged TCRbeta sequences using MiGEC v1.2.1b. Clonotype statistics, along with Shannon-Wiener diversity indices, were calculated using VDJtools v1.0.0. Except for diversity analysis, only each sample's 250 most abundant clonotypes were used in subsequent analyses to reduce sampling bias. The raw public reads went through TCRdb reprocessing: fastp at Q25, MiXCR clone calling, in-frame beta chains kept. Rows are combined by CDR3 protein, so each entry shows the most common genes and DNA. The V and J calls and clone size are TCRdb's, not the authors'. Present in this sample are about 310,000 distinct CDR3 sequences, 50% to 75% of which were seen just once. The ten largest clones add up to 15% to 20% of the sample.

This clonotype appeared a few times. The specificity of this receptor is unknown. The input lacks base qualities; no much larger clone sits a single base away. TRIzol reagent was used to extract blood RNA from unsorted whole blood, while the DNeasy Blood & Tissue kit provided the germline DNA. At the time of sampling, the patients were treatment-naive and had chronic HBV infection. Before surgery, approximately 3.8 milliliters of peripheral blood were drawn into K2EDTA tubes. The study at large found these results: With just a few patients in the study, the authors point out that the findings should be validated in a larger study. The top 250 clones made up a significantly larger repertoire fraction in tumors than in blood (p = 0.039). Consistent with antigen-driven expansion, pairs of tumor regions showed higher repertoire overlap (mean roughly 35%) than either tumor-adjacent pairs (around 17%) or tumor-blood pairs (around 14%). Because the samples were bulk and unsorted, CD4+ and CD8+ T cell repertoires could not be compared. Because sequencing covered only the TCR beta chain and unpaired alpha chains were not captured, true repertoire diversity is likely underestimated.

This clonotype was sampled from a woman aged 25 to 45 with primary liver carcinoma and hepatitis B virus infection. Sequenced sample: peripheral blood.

Here the CDR3 is given as CASKGTSGSNEQFF. The bases read TGTGCCAGCAAAGGGACTAGCGGGAGTAATGAGCAGTTCTTC. In this chain, TRBV28 is recombined with TRBJ2-1, with 14 bases in between that match TRBD2. CDR1 MDHEN and CDR2 SYDVKM were looked up in the germline V gene. The germline V and J ends show losses of 7 bases and 7 bases respectively, and no gene match explains 3 bases of the junction. The CDR3 numbers 14 residues from cysteine through phenylalanine. Only the CDR3 DNA stays, 42 bases, in frame from base 1.